Listed below are T cell receptor beta chains from one sample, sequenced in a study of cytomegalovirus exposure and HLA in healthy donors. Clones were sequenced by immunoSEQ multiplex PCR, and TCRdb holds only the in-frame ones, with some missing. In the table there are about 130,000 clones, about three quarters of which are singletons. Sequencing used PBMCs. Receptor source: a man aged 40-55 years in good health and CMV-seropositive. CDR3s leave out the opening cysteine and the closing phenylalanine or tryptophan. Each record gives: V gene, clone size, CDR3 protein. The size of a clone is reported for some rows only, either as once, few or many, or as a class for expanded clones.

TRBV5-6 | NA | ASSPPGTGTHEQY
TRBV7-9 | NA | ASSLGQGGYT
TRBV7-9 | NA | ASRGGQDNQPQH
TRBV7-2 | NA | ASSLDTATEQY
TRBV30 | NA | AWTCSGTVCGYT
TRBV6-5 | once | ASRPGTGFYEQY
TRBV5-5 | once | ASSLFSGMNTEAF
TRBV7-9 | NA | ASSLAGLAWYEQY
TRBV4-1 | few | ASSQGQGVYGYT
TRBV28 | once | ASSWRGQLGDTEAF
TRBV6-1 | NA | ASSRLAGGYEQY
TRBV12-5 | NA | AAGTSGGNEQF
TRBV6-6 | NA | ASILRGANTEAF
TRBV27 | NA | ASMGLAGYNEQF
TRBV6-5 | NA | ASSPKTGTYERY
TRBV5-5 | NA | ASSLNPGLQYTIY
TRBV15 | NA | ATSRGQGAYLNEKLF
TRBV7-4 | NA | ASSCPTETTGELF
TRBV27 | NA | ASRTGVAGEKLF
TRBV27 | once | ASSPDRVRHEQF
TRBV4-2 | NA | ASSQGDEQY
TRBV29-1 | NA | SVGLAGVPDTQY
TRBV4-1 | NA | ASSQLLNTEAF
TRBV7-8 | NA | ASSLLRELSYEQY
TRBV2 | NA | ASSEAQRNVQPQH
TRBV5-1 | few | ASSLGHGGGDTEAF
TRBV28 | NA | ASSLNPTAPNTEAF
TRBV6-4 | NA | ASSDSTGHVTEAF
TRBV5-5 | few | ASSFRTGVYEQY
TRBV19 | NA | ASSTGTGVGEKLF
TRBV5-1 | NA | ASSLDGQGSGAQY
TRBV5-4 | NA | ASSLGGSHYEQY
TRBV12-5 | once | ASGNYRGPTYEQY
TRBV25-1 | NA | ASSVSGRAHEQF
TRBV27 | NA | ASSSGQGAVNQPQH
TRBV7-8 | NA | ASSFRTGGNQPQH
TRBV29-1 | NA | SVQRGSQETQY
TRBV19 | NA | ASSPPGAGGFGT
TRBV19 | NA | ASRQQNTEAF
TRBV6-1 | NA | ASSASGTGSITGNTIY